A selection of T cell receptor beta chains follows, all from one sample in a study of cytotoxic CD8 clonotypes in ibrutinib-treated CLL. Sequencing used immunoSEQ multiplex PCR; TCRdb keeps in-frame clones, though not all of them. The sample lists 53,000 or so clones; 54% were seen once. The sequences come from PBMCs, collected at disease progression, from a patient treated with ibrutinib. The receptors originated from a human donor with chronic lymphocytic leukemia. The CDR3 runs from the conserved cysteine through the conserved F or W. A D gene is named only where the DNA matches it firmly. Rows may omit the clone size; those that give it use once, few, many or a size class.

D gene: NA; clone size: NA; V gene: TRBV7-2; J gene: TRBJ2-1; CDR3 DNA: TGTGCCAGCAGCTTAGCGGGGGGGCTAAATGAGCAGTTCTTC; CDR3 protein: CASSLAGGLNEQFF
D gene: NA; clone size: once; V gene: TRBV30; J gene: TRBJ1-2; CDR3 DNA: TGTGCCTGGAGTCGGGAGGGGCTCTATGGCTACACCTTC; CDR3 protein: CAWSREGLYGYTF
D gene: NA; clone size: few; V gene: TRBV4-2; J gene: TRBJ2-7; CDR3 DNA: TGTGCCAGCAGCCAAGATAGTAGCGGCGTTACCAAATCCTACGAGCAGTACTTC; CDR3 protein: CASSQDSSGVTKSYEQYF
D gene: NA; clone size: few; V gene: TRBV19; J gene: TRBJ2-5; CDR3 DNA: TGTGCCAGTAGTGTCCCCTCCGGGACCCAGATTTCCCAGTACTTC; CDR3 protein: CASSVPSGTQISQYF
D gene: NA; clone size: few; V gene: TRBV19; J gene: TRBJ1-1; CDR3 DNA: TGTGCCAGTAGTATCCACAGGGCGAACACTGAAGCTTTCTTT; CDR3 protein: CASSIHRANTEAFF
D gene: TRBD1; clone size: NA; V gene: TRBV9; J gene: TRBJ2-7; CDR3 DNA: TGTGCCAGCAGCACGAGCTCGACAGGGAGCTACGAGCAGTACTTC; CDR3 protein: CASSTSSTGSYEQYF
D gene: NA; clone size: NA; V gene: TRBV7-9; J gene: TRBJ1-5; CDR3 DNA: TGTGCCAGCAGCTTAGTAGGCATGGGGGTAGGGAATCAGCCCCAGCATTTT; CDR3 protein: CASSLVGMGVGNQPQHF
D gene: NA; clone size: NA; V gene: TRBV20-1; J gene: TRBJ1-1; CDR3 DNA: TGCAGTGCTAGAGTGGGTGGCGCGGATTTCTTT; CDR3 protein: CSARVGGADFF
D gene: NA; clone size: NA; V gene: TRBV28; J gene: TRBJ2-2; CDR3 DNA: TGTGCCAGCAGTTCGGGTCGACGGGGCGGGGAGCTGTTTTTT; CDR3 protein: CASSSGRRGGELFF
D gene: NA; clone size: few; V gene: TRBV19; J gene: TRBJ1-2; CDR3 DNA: TGTGCCAGCGGTCAACTGTATGGCTACACCTTC; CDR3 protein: CASGQLYGYTF
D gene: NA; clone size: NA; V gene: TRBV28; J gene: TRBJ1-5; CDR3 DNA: TGTGCCAGCACCCCAGAACAGGGTGTCCAACAGCCCCAGCATTTT; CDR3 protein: CASTPEQGVQQPQHF
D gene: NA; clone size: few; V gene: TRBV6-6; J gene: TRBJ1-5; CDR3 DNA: TGTGCCAGTCTGGGCAGGGGTGAGGATCAGCCCCAGCATTTT; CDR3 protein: CASLGRGEDQPQHF
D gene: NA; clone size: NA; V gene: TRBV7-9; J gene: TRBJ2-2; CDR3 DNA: TGTGCCAGCAGCTGGGACACCGGGGAGCTGTTTTTT; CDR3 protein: CASSWDTGELFF
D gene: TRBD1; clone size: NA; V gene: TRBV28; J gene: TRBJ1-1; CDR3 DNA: TGTGCCAGCAGCCGCCCCGGGACAGCGAACACTGAAGCTTTCTTT; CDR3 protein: CASSRPGTANTEAFF
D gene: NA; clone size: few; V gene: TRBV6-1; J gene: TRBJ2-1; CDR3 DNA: TGTGCCAGCAGATTCACGAGACTTTCCTACAATGAGCAGTTCTTC; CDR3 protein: CASRFTRLSYNEQFF
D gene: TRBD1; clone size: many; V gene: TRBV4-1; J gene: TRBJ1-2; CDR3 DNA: TGCGCCAGCAGCCAAGATAGGGACAGAATTAGCTACACCTTC; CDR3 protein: CASSQDRDRISYTF
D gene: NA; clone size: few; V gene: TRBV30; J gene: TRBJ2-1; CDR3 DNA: TGTGCCTGGACGGTGGGAGCCGGGAATGAGCAGTTCTTC; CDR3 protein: CAWTVGAGNEQFF
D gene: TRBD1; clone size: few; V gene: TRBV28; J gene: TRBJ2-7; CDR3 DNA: TGTGCCAGCATCGGGGTTGGGACAGGGTCGAGGGAGCAGTACTTC; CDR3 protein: CASIGVGTGSREQYF
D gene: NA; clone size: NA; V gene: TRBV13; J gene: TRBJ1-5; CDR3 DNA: TGTGCCAGCAGCTTAGTTGGATCGTTCGGGGGGCGTCAGCCCCAGCATTTT; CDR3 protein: CASSLVGSFGGRQPQHF
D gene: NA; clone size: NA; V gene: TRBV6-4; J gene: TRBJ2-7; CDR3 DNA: TGTGCCAGCAGTGCGGAGGGACTCATCTCCTACGAGCAGTACTTC; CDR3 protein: CASSAEGLISYEQYF
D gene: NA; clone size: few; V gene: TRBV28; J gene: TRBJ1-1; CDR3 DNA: TGTGCCAGCAGTTTACGTATGGTGAGAGCTTTCTTT; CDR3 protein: CASSLRMVRAFF
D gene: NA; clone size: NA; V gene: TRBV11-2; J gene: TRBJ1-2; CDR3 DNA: TGTGCCAGCAGCCTAGGTGCCGGATATGGCTACACCTTC; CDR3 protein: CASSLGAGYGYTF
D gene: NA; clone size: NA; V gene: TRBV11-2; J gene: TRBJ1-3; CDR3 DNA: TGTGCCAGCAGCTATCACAGGGAGGGAAACACCATATATTTT; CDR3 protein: CASSYHREGNTIYF
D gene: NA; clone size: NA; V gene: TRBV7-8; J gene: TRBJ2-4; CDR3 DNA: TGTGCCAGCACCTCTCCTCTCTGGAGCATTCAGTACTTC; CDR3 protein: CASTSPLWSIQYF
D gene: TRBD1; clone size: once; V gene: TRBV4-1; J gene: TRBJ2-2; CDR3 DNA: TGCGCCAGCAGCCTAACCGGGACAGGGATAACCGGGGAGCTGTTTTTT; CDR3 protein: CASSLTGTGITGELFF
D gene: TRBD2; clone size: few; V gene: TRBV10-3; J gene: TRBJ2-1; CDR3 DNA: TGTGCCATCAGGACTAGCGGGAGCTACAGTGAGCAGTTCTTC; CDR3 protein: CAIRTSGSYSEQFF
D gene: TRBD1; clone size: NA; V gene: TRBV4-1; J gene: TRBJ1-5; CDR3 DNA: TGCGCCAGCAGCCACAGGACAGGGGGCAATCAGCCCCAGCATTTT; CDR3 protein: CASSHRTGGNQPQHF
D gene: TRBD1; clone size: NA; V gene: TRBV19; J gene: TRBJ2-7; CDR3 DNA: TGTGCCACCTCCCCCGGTTGGACTGGACAGGACCACGAGCAGTACTTC; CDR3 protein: CATSPGWTGQDHEQYF
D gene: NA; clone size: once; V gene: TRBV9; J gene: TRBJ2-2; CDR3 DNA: TGTGCCAGCAGCGGGGACTTACCCCTCGGGGAGCTGTTTTTT; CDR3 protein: CASSGDLPLGELFF
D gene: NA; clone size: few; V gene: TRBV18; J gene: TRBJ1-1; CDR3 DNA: TGTGCCAGCTCACCACTTTCAGGGGACACTGAAGCTTTCTTT; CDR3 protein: CASSPLSGDTEAFF
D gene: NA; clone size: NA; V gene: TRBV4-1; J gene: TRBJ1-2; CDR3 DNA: TGCGCCAGCAGCCAAGGGTCGGGTTACTATGGCTACACCTTC; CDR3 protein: CASSQGSGYYGYTF
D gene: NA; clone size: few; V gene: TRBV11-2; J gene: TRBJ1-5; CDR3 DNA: TGTGCCAGCAGCAGGGGCAACAATCAGCCCCAGCATTTT; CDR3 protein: CASSRGNNQPQHF
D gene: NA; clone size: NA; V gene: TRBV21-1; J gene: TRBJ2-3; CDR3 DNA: TGTGCCAGCAGCAAAGACAGCGGGAGAATCGGAACAGATACGCAGTATTTT; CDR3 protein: CASSKDSGRIGTDTQYF
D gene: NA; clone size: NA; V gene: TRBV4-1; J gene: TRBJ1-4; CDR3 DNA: TGCGCCAGCAGCCAAGTTATCACAGGAGGTAATGAAAAACTGTTTTTT; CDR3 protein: CASSQVITGGNEKLFF
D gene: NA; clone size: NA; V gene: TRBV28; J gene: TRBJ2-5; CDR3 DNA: TGTGCCAGCAGTTTCCCAGGAGGGGCAACTACCCAGTACTTC; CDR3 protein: CASSFPGGATTQYF
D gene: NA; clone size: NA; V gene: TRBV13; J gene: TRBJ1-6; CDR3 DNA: TGTGCCAGCAGCTTACAACAGGGCTATAATTCACCCCTCCACTTT; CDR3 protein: CASSLQQGYNSPLHF
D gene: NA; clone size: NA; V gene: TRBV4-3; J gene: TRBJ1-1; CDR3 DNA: TGCGCCAGCAGCCATACCAGGGACACTGAAGCTTTCTTT; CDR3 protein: CASSHTRDTEAFF
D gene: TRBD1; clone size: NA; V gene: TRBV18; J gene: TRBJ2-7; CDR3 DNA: TGTGCCAGCTCACCGCCAGGAGGACAGGGGGCCCACGAGCAGTACTTC; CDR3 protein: CASSPPGGQGAHEQYF
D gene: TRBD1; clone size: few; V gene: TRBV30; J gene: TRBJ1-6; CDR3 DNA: TGTGCCTGGAGCGGGAGAGGGACAGGGTATTCACCCCTCCACTTT; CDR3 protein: CAWSGRGTGYSPLHF
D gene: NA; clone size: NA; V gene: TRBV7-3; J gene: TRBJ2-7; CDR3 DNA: TGTGCCAGCAGCTTAGAAGGACCCCACGAGCAGTACTTC; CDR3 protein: CASSLEGPHEQYF
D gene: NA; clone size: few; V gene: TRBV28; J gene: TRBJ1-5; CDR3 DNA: TGTGCCAGCAGTCCCGGTACAGGGAGCAATCAGCCCCAGCATTTT; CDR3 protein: CASSPGTGSNQPQHF
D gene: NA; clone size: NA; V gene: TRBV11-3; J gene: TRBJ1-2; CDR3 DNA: TGTGCCAGCACGGGTGATAACTATGGCTACACCTTC; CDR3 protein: CASTGDNYGYTF
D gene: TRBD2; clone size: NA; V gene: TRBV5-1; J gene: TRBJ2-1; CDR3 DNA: TGCGCCAGCAGCTTGAGGCTCGGGGAGGGGAGCTCCTACAATGAGCAGTTCTTC; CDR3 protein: CASSLRLGEGSSYNEQFF
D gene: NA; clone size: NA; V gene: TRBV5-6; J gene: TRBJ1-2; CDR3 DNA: TGTGCCAGCAGCTTGGTAGTAGATGGCTACACCTTC; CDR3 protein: CASSLVVDGYTF
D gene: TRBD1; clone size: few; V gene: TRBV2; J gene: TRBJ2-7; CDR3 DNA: TGTGCCAGCAGTTCGGGACAGGGGTATTACGAGCAGTACTTC; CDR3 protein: CASSSGQGYYEQYF